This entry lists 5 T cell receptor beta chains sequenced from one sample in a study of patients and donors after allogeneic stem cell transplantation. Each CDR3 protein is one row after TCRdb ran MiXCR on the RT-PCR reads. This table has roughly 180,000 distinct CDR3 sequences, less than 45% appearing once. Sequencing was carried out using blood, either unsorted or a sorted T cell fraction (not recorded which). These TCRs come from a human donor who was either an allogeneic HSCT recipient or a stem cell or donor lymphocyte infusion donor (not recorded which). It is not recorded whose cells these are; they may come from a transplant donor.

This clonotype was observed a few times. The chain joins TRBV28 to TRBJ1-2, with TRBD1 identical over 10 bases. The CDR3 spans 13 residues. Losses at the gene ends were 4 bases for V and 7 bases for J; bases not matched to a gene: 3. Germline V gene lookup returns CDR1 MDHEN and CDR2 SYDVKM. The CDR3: CASSWDRGVGYTF. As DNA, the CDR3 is TGTGCCAGCAGTTGGGACAGGGGTGTTGGCTACACCTTC.

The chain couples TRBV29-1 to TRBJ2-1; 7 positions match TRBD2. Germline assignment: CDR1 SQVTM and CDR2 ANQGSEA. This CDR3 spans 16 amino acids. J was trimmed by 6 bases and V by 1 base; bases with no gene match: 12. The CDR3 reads CSVEAGPGGVANEQFF. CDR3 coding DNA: TGCAGCGTTGAAGCCGGTCCGGGAGGCGTGGCCAATGAGCAGTTCTTC.

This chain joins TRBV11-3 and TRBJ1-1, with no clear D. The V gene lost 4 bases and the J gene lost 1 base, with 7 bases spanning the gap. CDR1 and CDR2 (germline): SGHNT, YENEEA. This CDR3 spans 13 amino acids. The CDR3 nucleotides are TGTGCCAGCAGCTCCTCGGGGAACACTGAAGCTTTCTTT. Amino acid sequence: CASSSSGNTEAFF.

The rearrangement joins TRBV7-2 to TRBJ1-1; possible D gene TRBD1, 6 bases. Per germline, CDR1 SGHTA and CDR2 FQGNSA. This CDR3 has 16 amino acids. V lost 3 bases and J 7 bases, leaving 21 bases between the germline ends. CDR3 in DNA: TGTGCCAGCAGCTTGACCTTTTTTGGGGGGCAGAATGAAGCTTTCTTT. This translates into CASSLTFFGGQNEAFF.

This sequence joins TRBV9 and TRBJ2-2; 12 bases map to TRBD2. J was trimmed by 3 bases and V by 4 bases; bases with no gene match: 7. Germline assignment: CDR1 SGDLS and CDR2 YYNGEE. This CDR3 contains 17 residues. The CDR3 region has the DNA TGTGCCAGCAGCACGCGACTAGCGGGAGCCGACACCGGGGAGCTGTTTTTT. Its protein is CASSTRLAGADTGELFF. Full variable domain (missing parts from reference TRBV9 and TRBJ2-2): DSGVTQTPKHLITATGQRVTLRCSPRSGDLSVYWYQQSLDQGLQFLIQYYNGEERAKGNILERFSAQQFPDLHSELNLSSLELGDSALYFCASSTRLAGADTGELFFGEGSRLTVL.